This T cell receptor beta chain derives from a study of CD8 T cells in Susac syndrome. CD8+ and CD4+ blood T cells underwent TCR beta sequencing. Negative isolation yielded the CD8+ and CD4+ T cells, while FACS enriched the TEMRA cells. cDNA came from about 0.5 to 1 ug RNA primed by random hexamers. An immunoSEQ multiplex PCR generated amplified TCR beta CDR3 products spanning 54 Vbeta and 13 Jbeta. TCRdb processed the immunoSEQ multiplex PCR reads anew with MiXCR; each CDR3 protein has one entry. The sample consists of 150,000 to 200,000 distinct CDR3 sequences, approximately 93% of them appearing once. Regarding the study as a whole: As the study acknowledged, the number of individuals who were part of its TCR sequencing and HLA analysis was relatively small.

This clonotype was observed a few times. Its cognate antigen is unknown. Germline V lookup: CDR1 SGHVS, CDR2 FNYEAQ. V was trimmed by 5 bases and J by 0 bases, leaving 7 bases between them. The CDR3 contains 13 residues. The receptor was derived from a human donor with multiple sclerosis. The gene calls are TRBV7-6 and TRBJ1-2, with D perhaps matching TRBD1 (5 bases). Sequences were obtained from CD4+ T cells from PBMCs. This CDR3 is CASSQGSNYGYTF. In nucleotides, the CDR3 is TGTGCCAGCAGCCAGGGCTCTAACTATGGCTACACCTTC.